These T cell receptor beta chains were read from a single sample in a study of shared clonotypes between healthy human individuals. Method: immunoSEQ multiplex PCR; TCRdb's copy keeps in-frame clones and lacks some. The sample lists more than 2 million clones; around 93% were seen once. Input material: naive CD8+ T cells from PBMCs. The receptor source for this set is a man younger than 30 in good health. Some clones in this sample may be carry-over from other donors' samples. Each CDR3 is given without its conserved first and last residue.

v_gene: TRBV5-4
CDR3aa: ASSLVTSYNEQF

v_gene: TRBV28
CDR3aa: ASSLWALRSLHEQY

v_gene: TRBV29-1
CDR3aa: SVVTGGGNQPQH

v_gene: TRBV28
CDR3aa: ASSPTSGYNEQF

v_gene: TRBV27
CDR3aa: ASSRLNTDTQY

v_gene: TRBV27
CDR3aa: ASSSGQGLYEQY

v_gene: TRBV2
CDR3aa: ASSAPGTQNTEAF

v_gene: TRBV9
CDR3aa: ASSVQGAGEKLF

v_gene: TRBV7-9
CDR3aa: ASSSPRRSYEQY

v_gene: TRBV30
CDR3aa: AWSVGSSGKDTQY

v_gene: TRBV10-2
CDR3aa: ASSESSSAEYNEQF

v_gene: TRBV19
CDR3aa: ASSPRTGQNTEAF

v_gene: TRBV20-1
CDR3aa: SAVGGYEQY

v_gene: TRBV4-3
CDR3aa: ASSQELGGPGANVLT

v_gene: TRBV27
CDR3aa: ASGRTSGYNEQF

v_gene: TRBV27
CDR3aa: ASSRGPGQGAHEQF

v_gene: TRBV7-6
CDR3aa: ASSYRADWGYGYT

v_gene: TRBV11-2
CDR3aa: ASSFGVEQY

v_gene: TRBV4-1
CDR3aa: ASSQDYPGTDQPQH

v_gene: TRBV7-9
CDR3aa: ASSPGTSGTNEQF

v_gene: TRBV27
CDR3aa: ASSPTPGTDPYEQY

v_gene: TRBV27
CDR3aa: ASSSGLAKNIQY

v_gene: TRBV7-6
CDR3aa: ASSEGYEQY

v_gene: TRBV7-8
CDR3aa: ASSLGPETQY

v_gene: TRBV7-8
CDR3aa: ASSLVAGGLSYNEQF

v_gene: TRBV27
CDR3aa: ASSLRPGQLYNEQF

v_gene: TRBV4-3
CDR3aa: ASSYTSGAHNEQF

v_gene: TRBV7-6
CDR3aa: ASSLAHSRDEKLF